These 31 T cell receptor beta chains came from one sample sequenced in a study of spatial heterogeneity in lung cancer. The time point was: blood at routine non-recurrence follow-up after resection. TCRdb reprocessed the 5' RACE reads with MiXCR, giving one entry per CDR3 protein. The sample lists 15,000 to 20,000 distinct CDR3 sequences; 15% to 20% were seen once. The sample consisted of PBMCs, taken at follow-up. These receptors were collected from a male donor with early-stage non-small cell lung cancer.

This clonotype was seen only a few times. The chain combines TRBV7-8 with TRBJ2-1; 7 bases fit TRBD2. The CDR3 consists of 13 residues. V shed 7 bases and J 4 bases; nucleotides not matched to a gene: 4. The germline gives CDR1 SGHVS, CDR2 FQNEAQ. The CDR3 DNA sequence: TGTGCCAGCAAACCAGCGGGGTACAATGAGCAGTTCTTC. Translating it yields CASKPAGYNEQFF.

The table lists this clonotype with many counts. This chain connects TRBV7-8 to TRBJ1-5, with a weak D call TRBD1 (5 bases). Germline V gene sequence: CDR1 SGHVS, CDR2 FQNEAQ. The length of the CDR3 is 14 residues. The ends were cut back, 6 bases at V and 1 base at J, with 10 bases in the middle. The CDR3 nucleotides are TGTGCCAGCAGTGTGGGACGGAGCAATCAGCCCCAGCATTTT. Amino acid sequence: CASSVGRSNQPQHF.

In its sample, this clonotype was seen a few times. In DNA form, the CDR3 reads TGTGCCAGCAGTTTGACAGTCTTGTCCGATACGCAGTATTTT. Its protein is CASSLTVLSDTQYF. V gene TRBV12-3 or TRBV12-4 combines with J gene TRBJ2-3, with D possibly being TRBD1 (5 bases). V lost 3 bases to trimming and J lost 6 bases, with 13 bases between them. The CDR3 spans 14 residues.

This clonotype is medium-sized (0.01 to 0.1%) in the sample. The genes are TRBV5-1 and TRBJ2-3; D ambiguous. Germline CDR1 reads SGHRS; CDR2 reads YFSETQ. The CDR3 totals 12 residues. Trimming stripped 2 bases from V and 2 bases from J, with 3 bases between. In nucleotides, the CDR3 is TGCGCCAGCAGCTTATACACAGATACGCAGTATTTT. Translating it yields CASSLYTDTQYF.

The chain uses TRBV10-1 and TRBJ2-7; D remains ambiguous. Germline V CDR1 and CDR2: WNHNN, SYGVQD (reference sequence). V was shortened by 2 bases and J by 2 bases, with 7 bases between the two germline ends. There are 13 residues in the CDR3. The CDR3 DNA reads TGCGCCAGCAGTGAGAAGGGCCCCTACGAGCAGTACTTC. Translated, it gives CASSEKGPYEQYF.

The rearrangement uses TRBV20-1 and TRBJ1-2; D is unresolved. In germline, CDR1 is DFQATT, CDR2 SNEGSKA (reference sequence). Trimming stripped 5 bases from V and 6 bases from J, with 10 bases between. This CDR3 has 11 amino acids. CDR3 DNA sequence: TGCAGTGCTGTAAGAAAGAATGGCTACACCTTC. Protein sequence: CSAVRKNGYTF.

CDR3 DNA sequence: TGTGCCAGCGGACCCCCCGGCGGTATTTACAATGAGCAGTTCTTC. As protein: CASGPPGGIYNEQFF. The chain uses TRBV11-3 and TRBJ2-1; no clear D. Germline V lookup: CDR1 SGHNT, CDR2 YENEEA. CDR3 size: 15 residues. V shed 8 bases and J shed 4 bases, with 18 bases lying between them.

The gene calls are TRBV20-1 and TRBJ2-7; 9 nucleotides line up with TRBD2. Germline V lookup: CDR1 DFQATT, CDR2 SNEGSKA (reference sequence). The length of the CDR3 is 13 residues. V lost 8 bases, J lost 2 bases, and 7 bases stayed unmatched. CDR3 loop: CSSLAGGPYEQYF. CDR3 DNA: TGCAGTTCCCTGGCGGGGGGGCCCTACGAGCAGTACTTC.

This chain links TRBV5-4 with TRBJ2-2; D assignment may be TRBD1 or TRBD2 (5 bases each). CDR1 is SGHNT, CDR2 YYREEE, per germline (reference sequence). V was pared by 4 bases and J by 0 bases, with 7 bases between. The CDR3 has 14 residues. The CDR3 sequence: CASSGTSNTGELFF. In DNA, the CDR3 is TGTGCCAGCAGCGGGACCTCGAACACCGGGGAGCTGTTTTTT. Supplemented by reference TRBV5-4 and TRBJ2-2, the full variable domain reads ETGVTQSPTHLIKTRGQQVTLRCSSQSGHNTVSWYQQALGQGPQFIFQYYREEENGRGNFPPRFSGLQFPNYSSELNVNALELDDSALYLCASSGTSNTGELFFGEGSRLTVL.

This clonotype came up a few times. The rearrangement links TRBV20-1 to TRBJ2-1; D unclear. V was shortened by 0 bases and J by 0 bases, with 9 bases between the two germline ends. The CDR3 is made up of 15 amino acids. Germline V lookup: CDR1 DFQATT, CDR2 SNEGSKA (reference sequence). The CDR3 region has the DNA TGCAGTGCTAGAGAGGACGTTAGCTCCTACAATGAGCAGTTCTTC. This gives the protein CSAREDVSSYNEQFF.

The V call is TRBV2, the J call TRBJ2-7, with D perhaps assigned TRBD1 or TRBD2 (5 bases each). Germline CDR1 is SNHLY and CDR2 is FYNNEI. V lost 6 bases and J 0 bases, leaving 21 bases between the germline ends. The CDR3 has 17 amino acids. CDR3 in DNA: TGTGCCAGCAGCCGCGGAATCCGGGACGCCAGCTCCTACGAGCAGTACTTC. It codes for CASSRGIRDASSYEQYF.

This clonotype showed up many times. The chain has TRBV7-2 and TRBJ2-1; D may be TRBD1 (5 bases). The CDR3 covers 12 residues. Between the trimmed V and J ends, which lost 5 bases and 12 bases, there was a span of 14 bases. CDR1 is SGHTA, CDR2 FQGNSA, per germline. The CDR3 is CASSRLGLAQFF. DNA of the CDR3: TGTGCCAGCAGCCGCTTGGGGCTCGCGCAGTTCTTC.

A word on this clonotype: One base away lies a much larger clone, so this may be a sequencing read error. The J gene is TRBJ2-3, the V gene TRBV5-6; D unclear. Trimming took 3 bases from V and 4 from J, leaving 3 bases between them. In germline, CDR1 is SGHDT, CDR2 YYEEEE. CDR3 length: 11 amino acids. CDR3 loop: CASSSADTQYF. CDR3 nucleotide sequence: TGTGCCAGCAGCTCCGCAGATACGCAGTATTTT. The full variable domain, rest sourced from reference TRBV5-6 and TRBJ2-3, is DAGVTQSPTHLIKTRGQQVTLRCSPKSGHDTVSWYQQALGQGPQFIFQYYEEEERQRGNFPDRFSGHQFPNYSSELNVNALLLGDSALYLCASSSADTQYFGPGTRLTVL.

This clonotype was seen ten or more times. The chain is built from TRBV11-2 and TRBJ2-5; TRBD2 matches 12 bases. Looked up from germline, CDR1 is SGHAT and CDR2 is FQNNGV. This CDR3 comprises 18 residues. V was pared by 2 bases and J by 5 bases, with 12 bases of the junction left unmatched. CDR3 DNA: TGTGCCAGCAGCTTAATGGGACTAGCGGGCCTGGCGGGCGAGACCCAGTACTTC. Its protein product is CASSLMGLAGLAGETQYF.

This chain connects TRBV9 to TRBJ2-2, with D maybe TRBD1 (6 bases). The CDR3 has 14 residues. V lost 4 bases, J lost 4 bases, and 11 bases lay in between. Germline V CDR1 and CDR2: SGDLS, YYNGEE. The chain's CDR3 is CASSSRGGTGELFF. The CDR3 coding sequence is TGTGCCAGCAGCTCGCGAGGGGGCACCGGGGAGCTGTTTTTT. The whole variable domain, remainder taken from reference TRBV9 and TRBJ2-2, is DSGVTQTPKHLITATGQRVTLRCSPRSGDLSVYWYQQSLDQGLQFLIQYYNGEERAKGNILERFSAQQFPDLHSELNLSSLELGDSALYFCASSSRGGTGELFFGEGSRLTVL.

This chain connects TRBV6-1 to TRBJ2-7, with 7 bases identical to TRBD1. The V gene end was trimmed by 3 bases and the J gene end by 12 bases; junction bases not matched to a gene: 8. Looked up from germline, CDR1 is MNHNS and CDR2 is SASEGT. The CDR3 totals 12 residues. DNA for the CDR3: TGTGCCAGCAGTGACTGGACAGGTAGAGGGTACTTC. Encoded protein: CASSDWTGRGYF.

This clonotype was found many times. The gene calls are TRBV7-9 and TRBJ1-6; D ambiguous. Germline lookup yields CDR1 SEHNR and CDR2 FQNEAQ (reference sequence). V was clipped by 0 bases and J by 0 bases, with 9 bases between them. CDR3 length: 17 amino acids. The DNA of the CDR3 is TGTGCCAGCAGCTTAGCGGATCCGGGCTCCTATAATTCACCCCTCCACTTT. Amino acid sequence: CASSLADPGSYNSPLHF.

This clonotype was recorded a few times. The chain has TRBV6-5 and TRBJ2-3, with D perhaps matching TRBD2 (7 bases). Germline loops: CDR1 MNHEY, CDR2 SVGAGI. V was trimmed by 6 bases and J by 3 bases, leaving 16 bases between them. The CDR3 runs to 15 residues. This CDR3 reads CASRSTAGATDTQYF. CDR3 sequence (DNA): TGTGCCAGCAGGTCAACGGCGGGGGCTACAGATACGCAGTATTTT.

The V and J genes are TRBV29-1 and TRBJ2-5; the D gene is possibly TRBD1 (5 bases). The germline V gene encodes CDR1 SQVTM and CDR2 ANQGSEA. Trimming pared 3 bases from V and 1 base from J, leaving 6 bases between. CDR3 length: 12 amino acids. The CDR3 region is CSVDQGQETQYF. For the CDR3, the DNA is TGCAGCGTTGATCAGGGCCAAGAGACCCAGTACTTC.

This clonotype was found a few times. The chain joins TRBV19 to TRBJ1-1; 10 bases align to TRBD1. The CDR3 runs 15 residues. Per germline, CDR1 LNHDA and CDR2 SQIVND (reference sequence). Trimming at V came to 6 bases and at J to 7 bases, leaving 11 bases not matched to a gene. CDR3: CASRLMGQGKVEAFF. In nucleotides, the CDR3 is TGTGCCAGTAGATTGATGGGACAGGGGAAAGTTGAAGCTTTCTTT.

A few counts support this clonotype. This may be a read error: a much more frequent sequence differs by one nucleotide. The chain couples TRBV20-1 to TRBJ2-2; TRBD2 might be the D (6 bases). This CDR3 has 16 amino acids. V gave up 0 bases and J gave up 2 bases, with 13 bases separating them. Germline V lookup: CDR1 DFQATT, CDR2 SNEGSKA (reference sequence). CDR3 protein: CSARDLREDNTGELFF. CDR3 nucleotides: TGCAGTGCTAGAGATCTAAGGGAGGATAACACCGGGGAGCTGTTTTTT.

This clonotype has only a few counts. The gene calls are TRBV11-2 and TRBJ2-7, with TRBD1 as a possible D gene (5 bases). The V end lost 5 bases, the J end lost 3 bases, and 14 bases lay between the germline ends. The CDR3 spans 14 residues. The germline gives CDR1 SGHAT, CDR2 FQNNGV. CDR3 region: CASSLVGAGYEQYF. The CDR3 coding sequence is TGTGCCAGCAGCCTTGTTGGGGCCGGCTACGAGCAGTACTTC.

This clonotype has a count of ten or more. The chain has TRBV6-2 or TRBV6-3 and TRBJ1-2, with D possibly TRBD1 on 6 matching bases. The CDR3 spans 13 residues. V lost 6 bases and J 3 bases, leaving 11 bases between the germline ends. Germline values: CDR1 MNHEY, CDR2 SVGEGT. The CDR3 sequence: CASRSTGDYGYTF. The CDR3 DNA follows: TGTGCCAGCAGGTCGACAGGAGACTATGGCTACACCTTC.

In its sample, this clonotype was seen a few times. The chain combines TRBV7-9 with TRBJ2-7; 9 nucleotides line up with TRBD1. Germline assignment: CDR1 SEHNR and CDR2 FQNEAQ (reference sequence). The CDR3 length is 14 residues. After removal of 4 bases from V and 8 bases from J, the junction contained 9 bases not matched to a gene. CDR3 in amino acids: CASSSAGQGAKQYF. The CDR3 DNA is TGTGCCAGCAGCTCCGCGGGACAGGGTGCCAAGCAGTACTTC.

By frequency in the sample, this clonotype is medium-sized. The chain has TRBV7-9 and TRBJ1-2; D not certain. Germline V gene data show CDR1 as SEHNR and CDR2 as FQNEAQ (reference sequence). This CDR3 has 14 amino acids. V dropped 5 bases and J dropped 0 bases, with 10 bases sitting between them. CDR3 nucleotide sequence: TGTGCCAGCAGCGGCCGCCGAGCTAACTATGGCTACACCTTC. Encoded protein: CASSGRRANYGYTF.

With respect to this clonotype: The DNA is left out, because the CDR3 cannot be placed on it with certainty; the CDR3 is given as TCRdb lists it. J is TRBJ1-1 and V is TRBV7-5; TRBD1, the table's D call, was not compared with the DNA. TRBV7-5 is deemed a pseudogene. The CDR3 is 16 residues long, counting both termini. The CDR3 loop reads CISVSEACDRNTEAFF.

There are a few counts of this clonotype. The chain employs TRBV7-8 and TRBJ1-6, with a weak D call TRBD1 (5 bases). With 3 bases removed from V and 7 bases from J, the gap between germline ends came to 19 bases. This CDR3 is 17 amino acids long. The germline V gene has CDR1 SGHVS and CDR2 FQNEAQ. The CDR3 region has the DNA TGTGCCAGCAGCTTGTGCTACCGGGGCCCCGGCAATTCACCCCTCCACTTT. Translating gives CASSLCYRGPGNSPLHF.

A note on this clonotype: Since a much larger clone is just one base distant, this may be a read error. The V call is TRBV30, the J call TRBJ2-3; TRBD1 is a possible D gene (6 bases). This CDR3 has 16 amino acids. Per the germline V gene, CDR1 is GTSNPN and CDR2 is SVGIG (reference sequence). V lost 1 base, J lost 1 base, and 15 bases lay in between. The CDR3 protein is CAWSAGSGAGTDTQYF. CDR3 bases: TGTGCCTGGAGTGCCGGGTCAGGGGCCGGCACAGATACGCAGTATTTT.

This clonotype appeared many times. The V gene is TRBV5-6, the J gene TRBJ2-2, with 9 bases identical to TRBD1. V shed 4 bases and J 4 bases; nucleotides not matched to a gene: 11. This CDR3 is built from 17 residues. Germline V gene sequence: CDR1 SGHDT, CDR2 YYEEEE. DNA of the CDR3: TGTGCCAGCAGCGCACCCACCGGGACAGGGATCACCGGGGAGCTGTTTTTT. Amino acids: CASSAPTGTGITGELFF.

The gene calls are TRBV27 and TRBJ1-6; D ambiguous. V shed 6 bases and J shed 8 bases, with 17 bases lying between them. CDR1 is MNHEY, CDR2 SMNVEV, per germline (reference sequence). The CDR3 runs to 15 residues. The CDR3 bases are TGTGCCAGCAGCATAGGTGGTGGAGGTGATTCACCCCTCCACTTT. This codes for CASSIGGGGDSPLHF.

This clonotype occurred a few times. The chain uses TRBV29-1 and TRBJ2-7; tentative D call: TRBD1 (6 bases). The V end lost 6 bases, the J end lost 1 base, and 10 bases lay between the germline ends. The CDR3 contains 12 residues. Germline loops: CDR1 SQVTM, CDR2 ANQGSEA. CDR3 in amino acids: CSVVDSSYEQYF. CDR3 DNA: TGCAGCGTCGTGGACAGTTCCTACGAGCAGTACTTC.